This entry features one T cell receptor (beta chain) sequence. The data belong to a study of T cells in Graves' hyperthyroidism and ophthalmopathy. From RNA transcripts, TCR beta CDR3 regions were amplified. HTBI primers were the set used in a first-round RT-PCR of the TCR CDR3. Each CDR3 protein gets one entry after TCRdb re-called the multiplex PCR reads with MiXCR. The data contain a few hundred thousand distinct CDR3 sequences, less than 25% of them singletons. V shed 5 bases and J shed 5 bases, with 12 bases lying between them. The CDR3 extends over 13 amino acids. Germline V CDR1 and CDR2: MNHEY, SMNVEV (reference sequence).

This sequence was found in a man aged 18 to 29 with Graves' hyperthyroidism. Sequencing was done on a sample of blood. The rearrangement uses TRBV27 and TRBJ2-5; D is tentatively TRBD1 or TRBD2 (5 bases each). For the CDR3, the DNA is TGTGCCAGCAGTACCGGGGCGCGGGAGACCCAGTACTTC. Its translation is CASSTGARETQYF.